Listed below are T cell receptor beta chains from one sample, sequenced in a study of OX40 agonist ivuxolimab in advanced cancers. Assay used: immunoSEQ multiplex PCR; TCRdb lists only in-frame clones, some missing. The table shows about 83,000 clones, with approximately 91% occurring only once. Sample: CD4+ or CD8+ T cells sorted from blood, taken in a trial of the OX40 agonist ivuxolimab. The origin of the receptors is an adult with an advanced solid tumor such as melanoma, head and neck, liver or kidney cancer. Each CDR3 is given with its conserved first and last residue. Fields, in order: V gene, J gene, clone size, D gene, CDR3 protein, CDR3 DNA. The D gene is left open where the match is weak. Size is stated for part of the rows, as once, few or many counts, or as a class when the clone is expanded.

V: TRBV7-2; J: TRBJ2-7; size: once; D: TRBD1; CDR3: CASSPEPGQSYEQYF; DNA: TGTGCCAGCAGCCCAGAACCGGGACAGTCCTACGAGCAGTACTTC
V: TRBV6-5; J: TRBJ1-4; size: once; D: TRBD1; CDR3: CASSFDRVANEKLFF; DNA: TGTGCCAGCAGTTTCGACAGGGTGGCTAATGAAAAACTGTTTTTT
V: TRBV9; J: TRBJ2-7; size: NA; D: NA; CDR3: CASSVESGSYEQYF; DNA: TGTGCCAGCAGCGTAGAGAGCGGCTCCTACGAGCAGTACTTC
V: TRBV18; J: TRBJ2-7; size: NA; D: NA; CDR3: CASSPLASGGYEQYF; DNA: TGTGCCAGCTCCCCCCTGGCCAGCGGAGGATACGAGCAGTACTTC
V: TRBV28; J: TRBJ2-3; size: NA; D: TRBD2; CDR3: CASSLDWASGNTDTQYF; DNA: TGTGCCAGCAGTCTGGACTGGGCTAGCGGGAACACAGATACGCAGTATTTT
V: TRBV18; J: TRBJ2-5; size: NA; D: NA; CDR3: CASSPPSRGETQYF; DNA: TGTGCCAGCTCACCACCGTCCAGAGGAGAGACCCAGTACTTC
V: TRBV29-1; J: TRBJ2-7; size: once; D: TRBD1; CDR3: CSVSRDRGSYEQYF; DNA: TGCAGCGTATCCCGGGACAGGGGCTCCTACGAGCAGTACTTC
V: TRBV19; J: TRBJ2-3; size: NA; D: NA; CDR3: CASSIDPDRPSSTDTQYF; DNA: TGTGCCAGTAGTATAGATCCGGACAGACCCAGTAGCACAGATACGCAGTATTTT
V: TRBV14; J: TRBJ2-5; size: NA; D: NA; CDR3: CASSRGLYQETQYF; DNA: TGTGCCAGCAGCCGAGGACTGTACCAAGAGACCCAGTACTTC
V: TRBV5-1; J: TRBJ2-3; size: NA; D: TRBD2; CDR3: CASSQGLAGALTDTQYF; DNA: TGCGCCAGCAGCCAGGGACTAGCGGGGGCCCTCACAGATACGCAGTATTTT
V: TRBV5-6; J: TRBJ2-5; size: once; D: TRBD2; CDR3: CASSPRTSGGSETQYF; DNA: TGTGCCAGCAGCCCCCGGACTAGCGGGGGGTCAGAGACCCAGTACTTC
V: TRBV28; J: TRBJ1-2; size: NA; D: TRBD1; CDR3: CASSPTGFYGYTF; DNA: TGTGCCAGCAGTCCGACAGGGTTCTATGGCTACACCTTC
V: TRBV28; J: TRBJ1-3; size: NA; D: NA; CDR3: CASSLLHTGNTIYF; DNA: TGTGCCAGCAGTTTATTACATACTGGAAACACCATATATTTT
V: TRBV30; J: TRBJ2-5; size: NA; D: NA; CDR3: CAWSLSIQETQYF; DNA: TGTGCCTGGAGTTTGTCTATCCAAGAGACCCAGTACTTC
V: TRBV2; J: TRBJ1-4; size: NA; D: NA; CDR3: CASRPEVNEKLFF; DNA: TGTGCCAGCAGGCCGGAAGTTAATGAAAAACTGTTTTTT
V: TRBV11-2; J: TRBJ2-7; size: NA; D: TRBD2; CDR3: CASSISGGTLSEQYF; DNA: TGTGCCAGCAGCATCTCGGGGGGAACCCTTTCGGAGCAGTACTTC
V: TRBV29-1; J: TRBJ1-5; size: NA; D: NA; CDR3: CSVAGQSSNQPQHF; DNA: TGCAGCGTTGCAGGGCAGAGTAGCAATCAGCCCCAGCATTTT
V: TRBV7-3; J: TRBJ1-1; size: few; D: NA; CDR3: CASSLTGNTEAFF; DNA: TGTGCCAGCAGCTTAACAGGGAACACTGAAGCTTTCTTT
V: TRBV19; J: TRBJ2-1; size: NA; D: NA; CDR3: CASSIEGGPGYNEQFF; DNA: TGTGCCAGTAGTATAGAGGGTGGGCCGGGATACAATGAGCAGTTCTTC
V: TRBV28; J: TRBJ1-4; size: NA; D: TRBD1; CDR3: CASSRPGTANEKLFF; DNA: TGTGCCAGCAGCCGTCCCGGGACAGCTAATGAAAAACTGTTTTTT
V: TRBV6-6; J: TRBJ2-7; size: once; D: NA; CDR3: CASSSQQGRNLYEQYF; DNA: TGTGCCAGCAGTTCCCAACAGGGGAGGAATCTCTACGAGCAGTACTTC
V: TRBV19; J: TRBJ1-2; size: NA; D: TRBD1; CDR3: CASSIPQGDGYTF; DNA: TGTGCCAGTAGTATCCCCCAGGGGGATGGCTACACCTTC
V: TRBV6-6; J: TRBJ2-7; size: few; D: NA; CDR3: CASSYYQAYEQYF; DNA: TGTGCCAGCAGTTACTATCAGGCCTACGAGCAGTACTTC
V: TRBV18; J: TRBJ2-2; size: NA; D: NA; CDR3: CASSPPSVGGTGELFF; DNA: TGTGCCAGCTCACCACCCTCCGTGGGGGGTACCGGGGAGCTGTTTTTT
V: TRBV7-3; J: TRBJ2-5; size: NA; D: TRBD2; CDR3: CASSPRTSQETQYF; DNA: TGTGCCAGCAGCCCCCGGACTAGTCAGGAGACCCAGTACTTC
V: TRBV10-3; J: TRBJ1-4; size: NA; D: TRBD1; CDR3: CAIRSGTGGNEKLFF; DNA: TGTGCCATCAGATCAGGGACAGGGGGTAATGAAAAACTGTTTTTT